The 28 T cell receptor beta chains presented below share a single source sample, sequenced in a study of molecular identifiers for immune sequencing clone quantification. TCRdb re-called the PCR reads through MiXCR, storing one row per CDR3 protein. This sample has tens of thousands of distinct CDR3 sequences, with around a quarter found just once. The sample was naive CD8+ T cells from blood, with Jurkat cell RNA spiked in. Subset indicated: FACS-sorted CD8+CD4-CCR7+CD45RA+ naive T cells. Every receptor here comes from a human donor in good health. Some libraries in this study had Jurkat cell RNA spiked in.

This clonotype appeared many times. V and J are TRBV7-6 and TRBJ2-3; the D is unclear. The CDR3 spans 15 residues. Trimming shortened V by 2 bases and J by 0 bases, and 9 bases separated the two germline ends. Germline assignment: CDR1 SGHVS and CDR2 FNYEAQ. The CDR3: CASSLFLRSTDTQYF. CDR3 bases: TGTGCCAGCAGCTTATTTTTACGGAGCACAGATACGCAGTATTTT.

This sequence joins TRBV29-1 and TRBJ1-1; D possibly corresponds to TRBD1 (5 bases). The CDR3 is made up of 12 amino acids. Deletions cut 7 bases from V and 8 bases from J, with 17 bases between. Germline V CDR1 and CDR2: SQVTM, ANQGSEA. CDR3 amino acids: CSGVKGRYEAFF. The DNA of the CDR3 is TGCAGCGGGGTTAAGGGGCGGTACGAAGCTTTCTTT.

There are many counts of this clonotype. The chain joins TRBV20-1 to TRBJ2-3; 10 positions match TRBD1. The CDR3 runs 15 residues. With V trimmed by 2 bases and J by 5 bases, 7 bases remained unmatched. From germline, CDR1 is DFQATT and CDR2 SNEGSKA (reference sequence). This CDR3 reads CSARSPDRGGDTQYF. CDR3 DNA sequence: TGCAGTGCTAGATCCCCGGACAGGGGGGGAGATACGCAGTATTTT.

Only a few counts were recorded for this clonotype. In nucleotides, the CDR3 is TGTGCCAGTACCGTGGGTACCGGGGAGCTGTTTTTT. This gives the protein CASTVGTGELFF. This chain uses TRBV19 with TRBJ2-2, with D unclear. Germline V gives CDR1 LNHDA, CDR2 SQIVND (reference sequence). V lost 7 bases, J lost 5 bases, and 8 bases lay in between. The CDR3 spans 12 residues.

The sample holds many counts of this clonotype. The chain carries TRBV27 and TRBJ2-7; D ambiguous. CDR1 and CDR2 (germline): MNHEY, SMNVEV (reference sequence). The CDR3 has 16 amino acids. V was shortened by 5 bases and J by 2 bases, with 19 bases between the two germline ends. The CDR3 nucleotides read TGTGCCAGCAGTCCCCAAGTTGTTCAGGCCCCCTACGAGCAGTACTTC. Protein sequence: CASSPQVVQAPYEQYF.

CDR3 nucleotide sequence: TGTGCCAGTAGTATCCGGGACGGCGTGGATCTCCACGAGCAGTACTTC. It is translated as CASSIRDGVDLHEQYF. The genes are TRBV19 and TRBJ2-7, with D perhaps matching TRBD1 or TRBD2 (5 bases each). The CDR3 extends over 16 amino acids. V lost 3 bases to trimming and J lost 5 bases, with 20 bases between them. From germline, CDR1 is LNHDA and CDR2 SQIVND (reference sequence).

Only a few counts were recorded for this clonotype. The chain employs TRBV6-5 and TRBJ2-1; D ambiguous. Trimming removed 7 bases from V and 7 bases from J, with 8 bases in between. The CDR3 length is 11 residues. CDR1 and CDR2 (germline): MNHEY, SVGAGI. This chain's CDR3 is CASTRSNEQFF. The CDR3 DNA sequence: TGTGCCAGCACCAGGAGTAATGAGCAGTTCTTC.

This clonotype was counted ten times or more. The CDR3: CASSYSRVGTEAFF. CDR3 bases: TGTGCCAGCAGTTACAGTCGGGTTGGCACTGAAGCTTTCTTT. The rearrangement links TRBV6-2 or TRBV6-3 to TRBJ1-1; no reliable D call. This CDR3 is built from 14 residues. The germline V gene encodes CDR1 MNHEY and CDR2 SVGEGT. V was trimmed by 2 bases and J by 4 bases, leaving 11 bases between them.

This clonotype has just one count. Mismatch with germline at one junction end may stem from a read error. The V call is TRBV7-2, the J call TRBJ2-7, with D possibly matching TRBD2 (6 bases). Germline CDR1 is SGHTA and CDR2 is FQGNSA. The CDR3 consists of 15 residues. CDR3 loop: CGSSLRDSVPYEQYF. The CDR3 coding sequence is TGTGGCAGCAGCTTGCGGGACTCAGTCCCCTACGAGCAGTACTTC.

There are a few counts of this clonotype. The chain employs TRBV13 and TRBJ2-2, with D perhaps being TRBD1 or TRBD2 (5 bases each). Per germline, CDR1 PRHDT and CDR2 FYEKMQ (reference sequence). The CDR3 contains 13 residues. Trimming shortened V by 3 bases and J by 11 bases, and 13 bases separated the two germline ends. As DNA, the CDR3 is TGTGCCAGCAGCTTCCGGAGAGGGGATGAGCTGTTTTTT. It encodes CASSFRRGDELFF.

As for this clonotype: The junction shows a germline mismatch at one end, possibly a read error. The rearrangement joins TRBV12-3 or TRBV12-4 to TRBJ1-5; TRBD1 agrees at 8 bases. CDR3 length: 14 residues. The CDR3 sequence is CVSSPGDLTGVKHF. DNA for the CDR3: TGTGTCAGCAGTCCGGGGGATCTGACAGGGGTTAAGCATTTT.

Comment on this clonotype: Germline and junction disagree at one end, which may indicate a read error. The rearrangement joins TRBV10-3 to TRBJ2-7; D perhaps matches TRBD2 (5 bases). The germline V gene has CDR1 ENHRY and CDR2 SYGVKD. The CDR3 runs 12 residues. This CDR3 reads CAIGRGEYEQHF. The CDR3 bases are TGTGCCATCGGACGTGGGGAGTACGAGCAGCACTTC.

This clonotype was detected ten times or more. The rearrangement links TRBV7-9 to TRBJ1-1; no firm D call. CDR3 length: 13 amino acids. Trimming removed 0 bases at V and 8 bases at J, with 10 bases between. Germline V gene data show CDR1 as SEHNR and CDR2 as FQNEAQ (reference sequence). The CDR3 reads CASSLAGLGEAFF. Written as DNA, the CDR3 is TGTGCCAGCAGCTTAGCAGGTTTGGGGGAAGCTTTCTTT. The whole variable domain, remainder taken from reference TRBV7-9 and TRBJ1-1, is DTGVSQNPRHKITKRGQNVTFRCDPISEHNRLYWYRQTLGQGPEFLTYFQNEAQLEKSRLLSDRFSAERPKGSFSTLEIQRTEQGDSAMYLCASSLAGLGEAFFGQGTRLTVV.

This clonotype was seen a handful of times. V and J are TRBV11-2 and TRBJ2-3; TRBD2 matches 8 bases. Germline V CDR1 and CDR2: SGHAT, FQNNGV. The CDR3 runs to 17 residues. V was clipped by 1 base and J by 2 bases; unmatched bases: 8. The chain's CDR3 is CASSLGLGGALTDTQYF. CDR3 DNA sequence: TGTGCCAGCAGCTTAGGCCTCGGGGGGGCCCTCACAGATACGCAGTATTTT.

On this clonotype: A much larger clone sits a single nucleotide away, making a read error possible. The chain has TRBV29-1 and TRBJ1-4; no reliable D call. Germline lookup yields CDR1 SQVTM and CDR2 ANQGSEA. The CDR3 has 12 residues. CDR3 sequence (DNA): TGCAGCGTTTGGGGAGCGGATGATAAACTGTTTTTT. This codes for CSVWGADDKLFF. The whole variable domain, filled in from reference TRBV29-1 and TRBJ1-4, reads SAVISQKPSRDICQRGTSLTIQCQVDSQVTMMFWYRQQPGQSLTLIATANQGSEATYESGFVIDKFPISRPNLTFSTLTVSNMSPEDSSIYLCSVWGADDKLFFGSGTQLSVL.

This clonotype was observed many times. The CDR3 protein is CATSDAGTTYNEQFF. The CDR3 region has the DNA TGTGCCACCAGTGATGCCGGGACAACCTACAATGAGCAGTTCTTC. The rearrangement links TRBV24-1 to TRBJ2-1; tentatively, D is TRBD1 (6 bases). The CDR3 extends over 15 amino acids. Trimming took 3 bases from V and 2 from J, leaving 10 bases between them. Germline V gene lookup returns CDR1 KGHDR and CDR2 SFDVKD.

This clonotype was picked up many times. The chain has TRBV14 and TRBJ2-1, with a possible D match to TRBD2 (6 bases). V lost 1 base and J lost 4, with 8 bases in between. There are 14 residues in the CDR3. Germline V gene lookup returns CDR1 SGHDN and CDR2 FVKESK. This chain's CDR3 is CASSQGGLYNEQFF. DNA for the CDR3: TGTGCCAGCAGCCAAGGGGGACTGTACAATGAGCAGTTCTTC.

This rearrangement joins TRBV27 to TRBJ2-7, with a possible D match to TRBD1 (6 bases). This CDR3 has 14 amino acids. Germline V CDR1 and CDR2: MNHEY, SMNVEV (reference sequence). The V end was cut by 2 bases, the J end by 9 bases, with 17 bases between. The chain's CDR3 is CASSLGAGAHGQYF. The CDR3 nucleotides read TGTGCCAGCAGTTTAGGGGCAGGGGCTCACGGGCAGTACTTC.

To note about this clonotype: A much more abundant neighbour one base away suggests this may be a read error. J is TRBJ1-1 and V is TRBV7-9; 8 nucleotides line up with TRBD1. CDR3 size: 17 residues. V shed 5 bases, J shed 3 bases, and the junction held 14 bases outside the gene matches. The germline CDR1 and CDR2 sequences are SEHNR and FQNEAQ (reference sequence). CDR3 sequence reads: CASSGPTGEPKDTEAFF. CDR3 coding DNA: TGTGCCAGCAGCGGACCGACAGGGGAGCCTAAGGACACTGAAGCTTTCTTT.

This clonotype was counted ten times or more. This chain connects TRBV7-9 to TRBJ1-1; 7 bases are shared with TRBD1. This CDR3 spans 17 amino acids. V was clipped by 4 bases and J by 5 bases; unmatched bases: 16. CDR1 is SEHNR and CDR2 is FQNEAQ in the germline V gene (reference sequence). CDR3 nucleotide sequence: TGTGCCAGCAGCTCGGGACAGCGGTATCGGTATAATACTGAAGCTTTCTTT. Encoded protein: CASSSGQRYRYNTEAFF.

This clonotype came up a few times. The gene calls are TRBV30 and TRBJ1-1, with D uncertain. Deletions cut 2 bases from V and 5 bases from J, with 15 bases between. The CDR3 length is 14 residues. The germline CDR1 and CDR2 sequences are GTSNPN and SVGIG (reference sequence). In nucleotides, the CDR3 is TGTGCCTGGAGTTATGTCAGCCAAGCGACTGAAGCTTTCTTT. Protein sequence: CAWSYVSQATEAFF.

At least ten counts were recorded for this clonotype. The chain employs TRBV9 and TRBJ1-1; tentatively, D is TRBD1 (6 bases). This CDR3 has 13 residues. Germline loops: CDR1 SGDLS, CDR2 YYNGEE. Trimming took off 8 bases at V and 3 bases at J, with 14 bases between the two ends. The CDR3 region has the DNA TGTGCCAGTAGTGTAGGGGGGTACACTGAAGCTTTCTTT. This gives the protein CASSVGGYTEAFF. The variable domain in full, with the rest retrieved from reference TRBV9 and TRBJ1-1, is DSGVTQTPKHLITATGQRVTLRCSPRSGDLSVYWYQQSLDQGLQFLIQYYNGEERAKGNILERFSAQQFPDLHSELNLSSLELGDSALYFCASSVGGYTEAFFGQGTRLTVV.

Comments on this clonotype: Germline is not matched at one junction end, which may reflect a read error. The V call is TRBV5-6, the J call TRBJ2-7, with a weak D call TRBD1 (7 bases). This CDR3 has 14 amino acids. Per the germline V gene, CDR1 is SGHDT and CDR2 is YYEEEE. CDR3 region: CVSSLGGGGYEQHF. The CDR3 DNA is TGTGTCAGCAGCTTGGGTGGAGGGGGCTACGAGCAGCACTTC.

A word on this clonotype: This may arise from a read error, as a much more abundant clone is one base away. The chain has TRBV7-9 and TRBJ2-7; no definite D call. Germline assignment: CDR1 SEHNR and CDR2 FQNEAQ (reference sequence). Trimming stripped 6 bases from V and 6 bases from J, with 12 bases between. The CDR3 length is 12 residues. The CDR3 DNA is TGTGCCAGCAGTCCCACGAGGCTCGAGCAGTACTTC. It translates to CASSPTRLEQYF.

This clonotype was counted at least ten times. This chain connects TRBV4-1 to TRBJ2-5, with 7 bases matching TRBD1. V shed 2 bases and J 1 base; nucleotides not matched to a gene: 7. The CDR3 totals 16 residues. The germline V gene encodes CDR1 MGHRA and CDR2 YSYEKL. This chain's CDR3 is CASSQPWDRVQETQYF. Here the CDR3 DNA reads TGCGCCAGCAGCCAACCCTGGGACAGAGTCCAAGAGACCCAGTACTTC.

This chain links TRBV30 with TRBJ2-1; 9 nucleotides agree with TRBD2. J lost 0 bases, V lost 2 bases, and 2 bases had no gene match. Per germline, CDR1 GTSNPN and CDR2 SVGIG (reference sequence). This CDR3 contains 15 residues. The CDR3 loop reads CAWSSGGSSYNEQFF. The DNA of the CDR3 is TGTGCCTGGAGTAGCGGGGGGAGCTCCTACAATGAGCAGTTCTTC. Combining the CDR3 with reference TRBV30 and TRBJ2-1 gives the whole variable domain SQTIHQWPATLVQPVGSPLSLECTVEGTSNPNLYWYRQAAGRGLQLLFYSVGIGQISSEVPQNLSASRPQDRQFILSSKKLLLSDSGFYLCAWSSGGSSYNEQFFGPGTRLTVL.

As for this clonotype: One base away lies a much larger clone, so this may be a sequencing read error. V is TRBV7-9 and J is TRBJ1-1; D is perhaps TRBD1 (6 bases). The CDR3 is made up of 16 amino acids. Germline CDR1 SEHNR, CDR2 FQNEAQ (reference sequence). V was shortened by 3 bases and J by 4 bases, with 18 bases between the two germline ends. DNA for the CDR3: TGTGCCAGCAGCTTTGCAGGGCAGGGGTCCGGCACTGAAGCTTTCTTT. Amino acids: CASSFAGQGSGTEAFF.

About this clonotype: This may be a read error, as it is one base from a much larger clone. The CDR3 region is CASSHLLGFHEQYF. CDR3 in DNA: TGTGCCAGCAGCCACCTGCTAGGATTCCACGAGCAGTACTTC. The chain uses TRBV7-2 and TRBJ2-7; D unclear. CDR3 length: 14 amino acids. V was pared by 5 bases and J by 5 bases, with 16 bases between. Per germline, CDR1 SGHTA and CDR2 FQGNSA.